This passage covers 26 T cell receptor beta chains from one sample sequenced in a study of cytomegalovirus exposure and HLA in healthy donors. Amplification used 60 Vbeta primers and 13 Jbeta primers. Data came from immunoSEQ multiplex PCR; TCRdb stores just in-frame clones and leaves some out. The sample includes under 110,000 clones, 65% to 85% of them seen just once. The sample consisted of PBMCs. Receptor source: a male donor in good health and CMV-seropositive.

This clone was picked up one time. V usage is TRBV6-5 and J usage is TRBJ1-2; D not certain. Germline V CDR1 and CDR2: MNHEY, SVGAGI. The V and J ends lost 8 bases and 8 bases respectively, with 12 bases between them. The CDR3 is made up of 11 amino acids. In DNA form, the CDR3 reads TGTGCCAGCGGGGAGGAGGGCGGCTACACCTTC. Its translation is CASGEEGGYTF.

This clone was picked up a small number of times. This rearrangement joins TRBV5-4 to TRBJ2-7; 7 bases are shared with TRBD1. From germline, CDR1 is SGHNT and CDR2 YYREEE (reference sequence). Trimming took 0 bases from V and 5 from J; bases not matched to a gene: 2. The CDR3 consists of 13 residues. The CDR3 nucleotides are TGTGCCAGCAGCTTGGCCGGACAGGACGAGCAGTACTTC. It codes for CASSLAGQDEQYF.

J is TRBJ2-2 and V is TRBV7-3, with a possible D match to TRBD2 (6 bases). The CDR3 spans 12 residues. Looked up from germline, CDR1 is SGHTA and CDR2 is FQGTGA. Trimming pared 4 bases from V and 7 bases from J, leaving 7 bases between. CDR3 loop: CASSYSGGELFF. The CDR3 DNA sequence: TGTGCCAGCAGCTATAGCGGCGGGGAGCTGTTTTTT.

The chain couples TRBV5-4 to TRBJ1-4; 11 bases agree with TRBD1. Losses at the gene ends were 2 bases for V and 5 bases for J; bases not matched to a gene: 8. Germline CDR1 is SGHNT and CDR2 is YYREEE (reference sequence). This CDR3 spans 17 amino acids. The CDR3 DNA reads TGTGCCAGCAGCTTTGGGACAGGGGGAGGAATAAATGAAAAACTGTTTTTT. Amino acids: CASSFGTGGGINEKLFF.

The chain is built from TRBV6-5 and TRBJ2-7, with 7 bases that match TRBD2. J gave up 6 bases and V 3 bases, and 11 bases lay outside the gene matches. The CDR3 covers 15 residues. CDR1 MNHEY and CDR2 SVGAGI come from the germline V gene. The CDR3 spells CASSYIAGVGCEQYF. CDR3 in DNA: TGTGCCAGCAGTTATATTGCGGGAGTAGGTTGCGAGCAGTACTTC.

V is TRBV6-5 and J is TRBJ2-2; D perhaps matches TRBD1 (5 bases). Germline V gene sequence: CDR1 MNHEY, CDR2 SVGAGI. V was clipped by 6 bases and J by 6 bases, with 14 bases between them. CDR3 length equals 14 residues. In nucleotides, the CDR3 is TGTGCCAGCAGCCGGACACATAGGGCCGGGGAGCTGTTTTTT. Protein: CASSRTHRAGELFF.

The genes are TRBV13 and TRBJ2-7; 11 bases agree with TRBD2. Trimming at V came to 5 bases and at J to 3 bases, leaving 6 bases not matched to a gene. The CDR3 extends over 15 amino acids. Germline loops: CDR1 PRHDT, CDR2 FYEKMQ (reference sequence). The CDR3 nucleotides read TGTGCCAGCAGCCACCTAACTAGCGGGAGCTACGAGCAGTACTTC. Encoded protein: CASSHLTSGSYEQYF. The variable domain in full, with the rest retrieved from reference TRBV13 and TRBJ2-7, is AAGVIQSPRHLIKEKRETATLKCYPIPRHDTVYWYQQGPGQDPQFLISFYEKMQSDKGSIPDRFSAQQFSDYHSELNMSSLELGDSALYFCASSHLTSGSYEQYFGPGTRLTVT.

V usage is TRBV4-2 and J usage is TRBJ2-3, with no clear D. CDR3 length: 16 residues. Germline values: CDR1 LGHNA, CDR2 YNFKEQ. The V gene lost 1 base and the J gene lost 4 bases, with 15 bases spanning the gap. As DNA, the CDR3 is TGTGCCAGCAGCCAAGGCTTCGGCGGAAATGCAGATACGCAGTATTTT. It codes for CASSQGFGGNADTQYF.

The chain employs TRBV2 and TRBJ1-3; D not certain. The CDR3 loop spans 13 amino acids. Germline CDR1 is SNHLY and CDR2 is FYNNEI. The ends were cut back, 11 bases at V and 0 bases at J, with 11 bases in the middle. Written as DNA, the CDR3 is TGTGCCGGTAGACAAGACTCTGGAAACACCATATATTTT. Protein: CAGRQDSGNTIYF.

This rearrangement joins TRBV4-1 to TRBJ2-2; perhaps TRBD2 as D (7 bases). Trimming took off 3 bases at V and 8 bases at J, with 13 bases between the two ends. The CDR3 has 14 amino acids. Germline CDR1 reads MGHRA; CDR2 reads YSYEKL. The CDR3 DNA is TGCGCCAGCAGCCAGGCGAGGGGGGGAGGGGAGCTGTTTTTT. Residues: CASSQARGGGELFF.

The table lists this clone with a few counts. The rearrangement uses TRBV10-3 and TRBJ2-7; 10 positions match TRBD1. V shed 3 bases and J 4 bases; nucleotides not matched to a gene: 6. Germline V gene data show CDR1 as ENHRY and CDR2 as SYGVKD. The length of the CDR3 is 15 residues. The CDR3 DNA follows: TGTGCCATCAGTGATTTAGGGACAGGGGTGTACGAGCAGTACTTC. Protein: CAISDLGTGVYEQYF.

The rearrangement uses TRBV7-7 and TRBJ2-5, with D perhaps matching TRBD1 (6 bases). The assigned J gene may be wrong: the sequence end matches TRBJ2-7 better. CDR3 length: 14 residues. Germline values: CDR1 SSHAT, CDR2 FNYEAQ (reference sequence). DNA of the CDR3: TGTGCCAGCAGCTTAGGAGCAGGGGAAAGCGAGCAGTACTTC. Translated, it gives CASSLGAGESEQYF.

This rearrangement joins TRBV7-9 to TRBJ1-1; D is possibly TRBD1 (6 bases). Germline V gene sequence: CDR1 SEHNR, CDR2 FQNEAQ (reference sequence). The CDR3 is 14 residues long. The V end was cut by 2 bases, the J end by 11 bases, with 18 bases between. The DNA for the CDR3 is TGTGCCAGCAGCTTAATAGGGGGAACGCAATGGGCTTTCTTT. This sequence encodes CASSLIGGTQWAFF.

The V and J genes are TRBV6-5 and TRBJ2-3; 8 nucleotides agree with TRBD2. V shed 0 bases and J 4 bases; nucleotides not matched to a gene: 6. The CDR3 runs 16 residues. In germline, CDR1 is MNHEY, CDR2 SVGAGI. CDR3 in amino acids: CASSYSLRGAADTQYF. CDR3 nucleotide sequence: TGTGCCAGCAGTTACTCTTTGCGGGGGGCGGCAGATACGCAGTATTTT.

This clone was observed a single time. Other DNA sequences within the sample encode an identical CDR3. The chain has TRBV15 and TRBJ1-1; D gene unclear. Trimming removed 0 bases at V and 0 bases at J, with 8 bases between. Looked up from germline, CDR1 is LNHNV and CDR2 is YYDKDF (reference sequence). The CDR3 has 15 amino acids. As DNA, the CDR3 is TGTGCCACCAGCAGAGATAACAGATTGAACACTGAAGCTTTCTTT. It codes for CATSRDNRLNTEAFF.

The rearrangement uses TRBV14 and TRBJ1-1, with D maybe TRBD1 (5 bases). This CDR3 region has 15 residues. V was trimmed by 5 bases and J by 1 base, leaving 14 bases between them. Germline V gene data show CDR1 as SGHDN and CDR2 as FVKESK. The CDR3 region has the DNA TGTGCCAGCAGCAAAGGGGTGCAGGGGAACACTGAAGCTTTCTTT. This encodes CASSKGVQGNTEAFF.

The rearrangement links TRBV11-2 to TRBJ2-1; 8 nucleotides align to TRBD2. This CDR3 contains 15 residues. In germline, CDR1 is SGHAT, CDR2 FQNNGV. J lost 6 bases, V lost 4 bases, and 8 bases had no gene match. The CDR3 DNA is TGTGCCAGCAGCTCCATCCCACTAGCGGTCAATGAGCAGTTCTTC. Translating it yields CASSSIPLAVNEQFF.

This rearrangement joins TRBV5-1 to TRBJ2-7; TRBD1 aligns across 8 bases. The germline V gene encodes CDR1 SGHRS and CDR2 YFSETQ. V dropped 3 bases and J dropped 1; count of bases not matched to a gene: 6. The CDR3 spans 15 residues. This CDR3 is CASSSQGASSYEQYF. In DNA form, the CDR3 reads TGCGCCAGCAGCTCCCAGGGGGCTTCATCCTACGAGCAGTACTTC.

This chain uses TRBV5-1 with TRBJ1-6; D possibly corresponds to TRBD1 (6 bases). Germline V lookup: CDR1 SGHRS, CDR2 YFSETQ. This CDR3 contains 15 residues. V lost 8 bases to trimming and J lost 5 bases, with 17 bases between them. CDR3 in DNA: TGCGCCAGTAAAAACAGGGCCGCGGATAATTCACCCCTCCACTTT. Encoded protein: CASKNRAADNSPLHF.

This chain links TRBV2 with TRBJ1-1; D perhaps matches TRBD1 (6 bases). Germline CDR1 is SNHLY and CDR2 is FYNNEI. The CDR3 consists of 15 residues. Trimming pared 2 bases from V and 11 bases from J, leaving 21 bases between. CDR3 amino acids: CASSETNRARGLAFF. CDR3 DNA: TGTGCCAGCAGTGAAACCAACAGGGCTCGCGGGTTGGCTTTCTTT.

J is TRBJ2-7 and V is TRBV6-1, with 10 bases aligning to TRBD2. J was trimmed by 2 bases and V by 2 bases; bases with no gene match: 9. The CDR3 loop spans 17 amino acids. Germline values: CDR1 MNHNS, CDR2 SASEGT. CDR3 loop: CASSEWASGRVTYEQYF. Written as DNA, the CDR3 is TGTGCCAGCAGTGAATGGGCTAGCGGGAGAGTGACCTACGAGCAGTACTTC.

The chain uses TRBV9 and TRBJ1-6, with no clear D. Trimming took 1 base from V and 0 from J, leaving 11 bases between them. The CDR3 is made up of 17 amino acids. Germline assignment: CDR1 SGDLS and CDR2 YYNGEE. CDR3 loop: CASSVSPESSYNSPLHF. DNA for the CDR3: TGTGCCAGCAGCGTATCCCCGGAGTCCTCCTATAATTCACCCCTCCACTTT.

This chain connects TRBV4-3 to TRBJ1-1; the D gene is possibly TRBD1 (5 bases). The CDR3 loop spans 16 amino acids. Looked up from germline, CDR1 is LGHNA and CDR2 is YSLEER. With 1 base removed from V and 4 bases from J, the gap between germline ends came to 16 bases. CDR3 sequence: CASSQGSSGRSTEAFF. The CDR3 nucleotides read TGCGCCAGCAGCCAAGGGTCTTCAGGGCGGTCCACTGAAGCTTTCTTT.

The V call is TRBV7-6, the J call TRBJ2-1, with a possible D match to TRBD1 (5 bases). Germline CDR1 is SGHVS and CDR2 is FNYEAQ. The CDR3 loop spans 16 amino acids. The V end was cut by 5 bases, the J end by 5 bases, with 19 bases between. CDR3 sequence reads: CASSEQVPLGHNEQFF. The CDR3 bases are TGTGCCAGCAGCGAACAGGTTCCCTTGGGGCACAATGAGCAGTTCTTC. Full variable domain (rest looked up from reference TRBV7-6 and TRBJ2-1): GAGVSQSPRYKVTKRGQDVALRCDPISGHVSLYWYRQALGQGPEFLTYFNYEAQQDKSGLPNDRFSAERPEGSISTLTIQRTEQRDSAMYRCASSEQVPLGHNEQFFGPGTRLTVL.

This clone showed up just once. In DNA, the CDR3 is TGTGCCAGCAGCTTGGGCCCCGGGACTTTTTCCAATCAGCCCCAGCATTTT. Encoded protein: CASSLGPGTFSNQPQHF. The V and J genes are TRBV5-6 and TRBJ1-5; a possible D gene is TRBD1 (5 bases). Germline CDR1 is SGHDT and CDR2 is YYEEEE. There are 17 residues in the CDR3. The V and J ends lost 0 bases and 3 bases respectively, with 16 bases between them. Looking up the rest from reference TRBV5-6 and TRBJ1-5 gives the full variable domain: DAGVTQSPTHLIKTRGQQVTLRCSPKSGHDTVSWYQQALGQGPQFIFQYYEEEERQRGNFPDRFSGHQFPNYSSELNVNALLLGDSALYLCASSLGPGTFSNQPQHFGDGTRLSIL.

V is TRBV5-1 and J is TRBJ1-1; the D is unclear. The CDR3 covers 15 residues. V dropped 0 bases and J dropped 0 bases, with 9 bases sitting between them. CDR1 and CDR2 (germline): SGHRS, YFSETQ. CDR3 in DNA: TGCGCCAGCAGCTTGGAAGCGGTAGTGAACACTGAAGCTTTCTTT. Translation: CASSLEAVVNTEAFF.